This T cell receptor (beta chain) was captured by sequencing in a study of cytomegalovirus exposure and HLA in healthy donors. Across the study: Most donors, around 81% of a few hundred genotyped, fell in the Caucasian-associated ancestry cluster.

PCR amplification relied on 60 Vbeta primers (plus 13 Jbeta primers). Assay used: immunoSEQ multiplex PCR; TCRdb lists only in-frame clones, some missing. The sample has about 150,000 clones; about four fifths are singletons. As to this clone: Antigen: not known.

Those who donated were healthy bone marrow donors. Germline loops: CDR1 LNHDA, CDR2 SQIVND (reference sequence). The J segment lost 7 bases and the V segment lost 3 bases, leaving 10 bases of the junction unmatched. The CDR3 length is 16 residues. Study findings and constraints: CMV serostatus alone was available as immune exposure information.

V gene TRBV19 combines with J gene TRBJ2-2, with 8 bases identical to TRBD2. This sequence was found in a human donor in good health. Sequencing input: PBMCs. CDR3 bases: TGTGCCAGTAGTATTTGGGGACTAGGGGCTGGCGGGGAGCTGTTTTTT. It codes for CASSIWGLGAGGELFF.